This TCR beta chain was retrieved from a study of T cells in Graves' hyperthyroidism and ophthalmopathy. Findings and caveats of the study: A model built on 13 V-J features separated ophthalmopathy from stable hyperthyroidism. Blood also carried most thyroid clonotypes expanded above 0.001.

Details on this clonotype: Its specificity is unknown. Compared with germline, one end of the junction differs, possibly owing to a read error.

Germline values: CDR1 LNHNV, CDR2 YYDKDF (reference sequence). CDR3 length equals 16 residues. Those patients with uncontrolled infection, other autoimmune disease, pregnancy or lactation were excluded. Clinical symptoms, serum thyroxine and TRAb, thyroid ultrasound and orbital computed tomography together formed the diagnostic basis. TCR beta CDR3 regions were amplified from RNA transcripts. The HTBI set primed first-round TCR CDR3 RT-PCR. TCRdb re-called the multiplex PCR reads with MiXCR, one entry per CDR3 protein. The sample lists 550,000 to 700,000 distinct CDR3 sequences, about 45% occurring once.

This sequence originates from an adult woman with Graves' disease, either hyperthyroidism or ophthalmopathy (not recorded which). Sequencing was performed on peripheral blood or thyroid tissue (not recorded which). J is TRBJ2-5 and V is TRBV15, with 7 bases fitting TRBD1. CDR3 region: CATRREGGRSTETQYF. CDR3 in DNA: TGTGCCACCAGGAGAGAAGGGGGCCGATCCACGGAGACCCAGTACTTC.